This T cell receptor (beta chain) came from a study of T cell changes during pregnancy in multiple sclerosis. TCRdb's table, derived via immunoSEQ multiplex PCR, lists solely in-frame clones and lacks some. This sample has about 53,000 clones, with around 90% found just once. This CDR3 region has 13 residues. Between the trimmed V and J ends, which lost 4 bases and 8 bases, there was a span of 14 bases. Germline CDR1 and CDR2: SEHNR and FQNEAQ (reference sequence). This sequence originates from a female donor with multiple sclerosis, enrolled in a pregnancy study. This sample comprised CD4+ T cells from peripheral blood mononuclear cells, obtained in the third trimester of pregnancy. V is TRBV7-9 and J is TRBJ1-2; D remains unclear. The CDR3 coding sequence is TGTGCCAGCAGCTCTACTCGGGAAGTCGGCTACACCTTC. Translation: CASSSTREVGYTF.